The clone carrying this T cell receptor (beta chain) was counted ten times or more. Its antigen is as yet unknown. The data are from a study of read filtering for tumor transcriptome and immune sequencing. Overall study: Revised staging placed roughly eight patients in R-ISS I, some 17 in II, more than five in III. DNase treatment preceded whole-transcriptome library preparation. Findings and caveats of the study: Even smaller IR-seq throughput identified most shared clonotypes.

Sampling of bone marrow took place during active disease in every patient. V lost 2 bases and J lost 1, with 14 bases in between. In germline, CDR1 is MNHEY, CDR2 SMNVEV (reference sequence). The CDR3 consists of 17 residues. This library used around 0.4 ug RNA and molecular barcoded adaptors spanning alpha/delta and beta/gamma chains. TCRdb processed the reads anew with MiXCR; each CDR3 protein has one entry. The data hold around 6,000 distinct CDR3 sequences, with about 20% observed a single time. The TCR originated in a donor at least 40 years old with multiple myeloma. The chain uses TRBV27 and TRBJ2-2; D may be TRBD1 or TRBD2 (5 bases each). The material sequenced was a population of CD138-negative cells sorted from bone marrow. The CDR3 loop is CASSLVPNGGNTGELFF. The CDR3 region has the DNA TGTGCCAGCAGTTTAGTGCCAAATGGGGGGAACACCGGGGAGCTGTTTTTT.